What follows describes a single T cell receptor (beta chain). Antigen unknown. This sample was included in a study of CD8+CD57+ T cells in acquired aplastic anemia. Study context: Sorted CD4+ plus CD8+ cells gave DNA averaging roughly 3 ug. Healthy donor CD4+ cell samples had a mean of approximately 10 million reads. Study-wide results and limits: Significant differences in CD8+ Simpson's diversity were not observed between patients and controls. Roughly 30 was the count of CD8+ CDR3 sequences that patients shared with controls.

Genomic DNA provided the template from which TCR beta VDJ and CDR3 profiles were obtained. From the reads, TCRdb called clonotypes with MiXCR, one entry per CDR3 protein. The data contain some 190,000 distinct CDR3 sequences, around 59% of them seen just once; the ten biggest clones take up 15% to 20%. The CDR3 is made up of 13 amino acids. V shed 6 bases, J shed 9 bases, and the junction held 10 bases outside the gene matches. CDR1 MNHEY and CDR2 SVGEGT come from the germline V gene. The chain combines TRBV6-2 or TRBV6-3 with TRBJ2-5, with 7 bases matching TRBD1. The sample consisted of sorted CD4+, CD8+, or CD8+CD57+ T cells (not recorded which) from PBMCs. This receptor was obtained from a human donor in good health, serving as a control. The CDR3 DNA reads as TGTGCCAGCAGCCCTACAGGGGAACAGCCCCAGTACTTC. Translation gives CASSPTGEQPQYF.